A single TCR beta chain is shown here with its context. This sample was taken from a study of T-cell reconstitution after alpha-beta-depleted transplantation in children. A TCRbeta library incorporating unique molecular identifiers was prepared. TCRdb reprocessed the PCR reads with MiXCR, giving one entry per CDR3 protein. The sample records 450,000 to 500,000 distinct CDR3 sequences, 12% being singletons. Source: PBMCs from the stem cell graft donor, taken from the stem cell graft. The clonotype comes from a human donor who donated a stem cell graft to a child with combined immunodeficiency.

The CDR3 region has the DNA TGTGCCAGCAGCTTGGTTGGGGGAAAACTGTTTTTT. As protein: CASSLVGGKLFF. This chain uses TRBV5-6 with TRBJ1-4; tentatively, D is TRBD1 (5 bases). Per the germline V gene, CDR1 is SGHDT and CDR2 is YYEEEE. The CDR3 totals 12 residues. Trimming left V 0 bases short and J 10 bases short, with 7 bases between.